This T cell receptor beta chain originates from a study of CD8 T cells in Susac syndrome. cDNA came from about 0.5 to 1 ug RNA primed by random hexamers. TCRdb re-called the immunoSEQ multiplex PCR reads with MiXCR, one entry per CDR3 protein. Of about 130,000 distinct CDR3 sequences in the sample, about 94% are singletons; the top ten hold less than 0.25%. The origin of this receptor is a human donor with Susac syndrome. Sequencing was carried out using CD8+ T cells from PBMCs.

The CDR3 bases are TGCAGTGCAGAGGCCGGGACAGGGGAATCAGATACGCAGTATTTT. It codes for CSAEAGTGESDTQYF. This sequence joins TRBV20-1 and TRBJ2-3; TRBD1 agrees at 10 bases. Trimming cost V 6 bases and J 4 bases; bases outside gene matches: 10. CDR3 length: 15 residues. The germline gives CDR1 DFQATT, CDR2 SNEGSKA (reference sequence).